One and the same sample provided the 26 T cell receptor beta chains below, sequenced in a study of OX40 agonist ivuxolimab in advanced cancers. The assay was immunoSEQ multiplex PCR, and TCRdb's table has in-frame clones only and misses some. The sample records 15,000 to 20,000 clones, less than 85% being singletons. The starting material was CD4+ or CD8+ T cells sorted from blood, obtained in a trial of the OX40 agonist ivuxolimab. The receptors come from an adult with an advanced solid tumor such as melanoma, head and neck, liver or kidney cancer.

The rearrangement links TRBV5-6 to TRBJ1-5, with a possible D match to TRBD1 (5 bases). With 4 bases removed from V and 7 bases from J, the gap between germline ends came to 15 bases. This CDR3 region has 14 residues. Germline CDR1 and CDR2: SGHDT and YYEEEE. CDR3 coding DNA: TGTGCCAGCAGCGCGGGGCAGGGATGGCAGCCCCAGCATTTT. It specifies CASSAGQGWQPQHF.

This clone has a single count. The CDR3 protein is CASSLARGDEQFF. CDR3 sequence (DNA): TGTGCCAGCAGCTTAGCGAGGGGGGATGAGCAGTTCTTC. The chain couples TRBV7-6 to TRBJ2-1; D is perhaps TRBD1 or TRBD2 (6 bases each). CDR3 length equals 13 residues. Trimming removed 0 bases from V and 8 bases from J, with 8 bases in between. Germline V CDR1 and CDR2: SGHVS, FNYEAQ.

This clone has more than one count but fewer than ten. The chain carries TRBV6-4 and TRBJ1-2; D is possibly TRBD1 (5 bases). V lost 3 bases, J lost 4 bases, and 15 bases lay in between. CDR3 length: 15 residues. The germline V gene has CDR1 MRHNA and CDR2 SNTAGT. The CDR3 DNA is TGTGCCAGCAGTGAAGGGGAGGGGACTGCCTATGGCTACACCTTC. It encodes CASSEGEGTAYGYTF.

The rearrangement uses TRBV5-4 and TRBJ2-4, with no clear D. The germline gives CDR1 SGHNT, CDR2 YYREEE (reference sequence). Trimming shortened V by 2 bases and J by 4 bases, and 13 bases separated the two germline ends. CDR3 length: 15 residues. CDR3 bases: TGTGCCAGCAGCTTCGCTGGGGTCGGTAAAAACATTCAGTACTTC. Amino acid sequence: CASSFAGVGKNIQYF.

The rearrangement joins TRBV30 to TRBJ1-5; D gene uncertain. The germline CDR1 and CDR2 sequences are GTSNPN and SVGIG (reference sequence). The CDR3 has 14 residues. The V end was cut by 2 bases, the J end by 2 bases, with 10 bases between. Here the CDR3 reads CAWSYKTRNQPQHF. In DNA, the CDR3 is TGTGCCTGGAGTTACAAAACTCGCAATCAGCCCCAGCATTTT.

This chain joins TRBV9 and TRBJ2-3, with 11 bases that match TRBD2. In germline, CDR1 is SGDLS, CDR2 YYNGEE. The V gene end was trimmed by 4 bases and the J gene end by 2 bases; junction bases not matched to a gene: 21. The CDR3 is 21 amino acids. In DNA, the CDR3 is TGTGCCAGCAGCCACCCTCTAACGACTAGCGGGACCGTTGGCCCCACAGATACGCAGTATTTT. Its translation is CASSHPLTTSGTVGPTDTQYF.

This clone was recorded a few times. J is TRBJ2-7 and V is TRBV13, with TRBD1 identical over 7 bases. V lost 5 bases and J lost 4; bases outside the gene matches: 8. Germline V gene lookup returns CDR1 PRHDT and CDR2 FYEKMQ (reference sequence). The CDR3 extends over 14 amino acids. DNA for the CDR3: TGTGCCAGCAGCGTCCGGGACAGAGTTTACGAGCAGTACTTC. Translated: CASSVRDRVYEQYF.

V gene TRBV6-5 combines with J gene TRBJ1-2, with a tentative D call TRBD1 (5 bases). V gave up 2 bases and J gave up 6 bases, with 13 bases separating them. CDR1 is MNHEY and CDR2 is SVGAGI in the germline V gene. The CDR3 sequence is 14 residues long. The CDR3 is CASSYSGTIHGYTF. The DNA for the CDR3 is TGTGCCAGCAGTTACAGCGGGACTATCCATGGCTACACCTTC.

V and J are TRBV7-2 and TRBJ2-3; no reliable D call. The V end was cut by 4 bases, the J end by 6 bases, with 17 bases between. Per germline, CDR1 SGHTA and CDR2 FQGNSA. This CDR3 is 15 amino acids long. CDR3 region: CASSYYRTPYDTQYF. CDR3 nucleotides: TGTGCCAGCAGCTACTACCGGACCCCGTATGATACGCAGTATTTT.

Written as DNA, the CDR3 is TGTGCCAGCAGTGAACGGGACGTAGACACCGGGGAGCTGTTTTTT. Its protein is CASSERDVDTGELFF. The genes are TRBV2 and TRBJ2-2; D might be TRBD1 or TRBD2, each matching 5 bases. The CDR3 runs to 15 residues. V shed 2 bases and J shed 3 bases, with 10 bases lying between them. Germline CDR1 SNHLY, CDR2 FYNNEI.

The chain recombines TRBV4-3 with TRBJ2-7; D unclear. This CDR3 contains 13 residues. From germline, CDR1 is LGHNA and CDR2 YSLEER. V gave up 0 bases and J gave up 5 bases, with 8 bases separating them. CDR3 DNA: TGCGCCAGCAGCCAAGAAGGGTGGGACGAGCAGTACTTC. This codes for CASSQEGWDEQYF.

This chain joins TRBV6-5 and TRBJ2-1; D might be TRBD2 (7 bases). The CDR3 has 14 residues. Trimming took off 0 bases at V and 8 bases at J, with 11 bases between the two ends. Germline CDR1 MNHEY, CDR2 SVGAGI. In DNA, the CDR3 is TGTGCCAGCAGTTACTCGGGGGGGCAGGATGAGCAGTTCTTC. It encodes CASSYSGGQDEQFF.

A single count supports this clone. CDR3 amino acids: CASSLDSDRGRRDTQYF. In DNA, the CDR3 is TGTGCCAGCAGCTTAGATAGCGACAGGGGGCGCCGAGATACGCAGTATTTT. The chain recombines TRBV11-2 with TRBJ2-3, with TRBD1 matching over 10 bases. Germline assignment: CDR1 SGHAT and CDR2 FQNNGV. Trimming removed 0 bases from V and 5 bases from J; junction bases left unmatched: 8. The CDR3 loop spans 17 amino acids.

This sequence joins TRBV6-1 and TRBJ2-6; D remains ambiguous. Germline CDR1 MNHNS, CDR2 SASEGT. This CDR3 is 18 amino acids long. V was cut by 4 bases and J by 5 bases, with 21 bases left in between. CDR3 nucleotides: TGTGCCAGCAGTGTCGTTTCGTGGGAACAAAGTCGGGCCAACGTCCTGACTTTC. This encodes CASSVVSWEQSRANVLTF.

This clone was seen a few times. This chain links TRBV9 with TRBJ1-2; 10 positions agree with TRBD1. The CDR3 length is 14 residues. The ends lost 4 bases at V and 3 bases at J; junction bases unmatched: 3. The germline gives CDR1 SGDLS, CDR2 YYNGEE. CDR3 sequence reads: CASSPGTGDYGYTF. The CDR3 nucleotides are TGTGCCAGCAGCCCCGGGACAGGGGACTATGGCTACACCTTC. The full variable domain, in which reference TRBV9 and TRBJ1-2 provide the parts outside the CDR3, is DSGVTQTPKHLITATGQRVTLRCSPRSGDLSVYWYQQSLDQGLQFLIQYYNGEERAKGNILERFSAQQFPDLHSELNLSSLELGDSALYFCASSPGTGDYGYTFGSGTRLTVV.

The rearrangement joins TRBV4-3 to TRBJ2-7; TRBD2 matches 8 bases. Trimming cost V 0 bases and J 0 bases; bases outside gene matches: 4. The CDR3 runs to 16 residues. The V gene's germline CDR1 is LGHNA and CDR2 YSLEER. The CDR3 spells CASSQDRGGVSYEQYF. The DNA of the CDR3 is TGCGCCAGCAGCCAAGATCGGGGGGGGGTCTCCTACGAGCAGTACTTC.

This chain connects TRBV2 to TRBJ1-4, with D unclear. There are 10 residues in the CDR3. The germline V and J ends were trimmed by 4 bases and 15 bases, with 9 bases remaining between them. Germline loops: CDR1 SNHLY, CDR2 FYNNEI. The CDR3 DNA reads TGTGCCAGCAGTGCCAGTGGTATGTTTTTT. It is translated as CASSASGMFF.

The J gene is TRBJ2-1, the V gene TRBV6-6, with TRBD2 identical over 11 bases. After removal of 0 bases from V and 7 bases from J, the junction contained 5 bases not matched to a gene. This CDR3 region has 16 residues. Germline CDR1 reads MNHNY; CDR2 reads SVGAGI (reference sequence). Here the CDR3 reads CASSYSTSGVRNEQFF. The CDR3 DNA sequence: TGTGCCAGCAGTTACTCGACTAGCGGGGTGAGGAATGAGCAGTTCTTC.

The rearrangement joins TRBV4-3 to TRBJ2-7; tentative D call: TRBD2 (6 bases). The CDR3 extends over 13 amino acids. The V end was cut by 4 bases, the J end by 4 bases, with 11 bases between. The germline V gene encodes CDR1 LGHNA and CDR2 YSLEER. The CDR3 nucleotides read TGCGCCAGCAGCCCCTACGCGGGGTACGAGCAGTACTTC. This codes for CASSPYAGYEQYF.

The chain recombines TRBV7-6 with TRBJ2-7, with TRBD2 identical over 9 bases. There are 15 residues in the CDR3. Germline lookup yields CDR1 SGHVS and CDR2 FNYEAQ. With V trimmed by 5 bases and J by 3 bases, 8 bases remained unmatched. The CDR3, as DNA: TGTGCCAGCAGCCTAAGACTAGCGGCCAACTACGAGCAGTACTTC. Translation gives CASSLRLAANYEQYF.

This clone was observed a single time. The rearrangement links TRBV25-1 to TRBJ2-3, with D possibly matching TRBD2 (6 bases). The CDR3 spans 14 residues. Trimming cost V 3 bases and J 1 base, with 8 bases left between them. The germline V gene has CDR1 MGHDK and CDR2 SYGVNS. This CDR3 reads CASSDWGGTDTQYF. The DNA for the CDR3 is TGTGCCAGCAGTGATTGGGGGGGCACAGATACGCAGTATTTT.

The gene calls are TRBV28 and TRBJ2-7, with D perhaps matching TRBD1 (6 bases). Germline assignment: CDR1 MDHEN and CDR2 SYDVKM. Trimming took 3 bases from V and 2 from J, leaving 11 bases between them. The CDR3 runs to 14 residues. The CDR3, as DNA: TGTGCCAGCAGTTTGCAGGGGATGACCTACGAGCAGTACTTC. Residues: CASSLQGMTYEQYF.

This chain connects TRBV7-2 to TRBJ2-1, with D uncertain. The CDR3 contains 13 residues. The V gene lost 2 bases and the J gene lost 7 bases, with 9 bases spanning the gap. The germline V gene has CDR1 SGHTA and CDR2 FQGNSA. DNA for the CDR3: TGTGCCAGCAGCTTACGATCCAGAAATGAGCAGTTCTTC. This translates into CASSLRSRNEQFF.

The J gene is TRBJ1-4, the V gene TRBV27, with D possibly being TRBD1 (6 bases). This CDR3 has 13 residues. Germline CDR1 MNHEY, CDR2 SMNVEV (reference sequence). The ends were cut back, 8 bases at V and 4 bases at J, with 11 bases in the middle. The CDR3 sequence: CASGQRLNEKLFF. Written as DNA, the CDR3 is TGTGCCAGCGGACAGCGACTTAATGAAAAACTGTTTTTT.

This clone has just one count. The chain has TRBV7-9 and TRBJ2-7; maybe TRBD2 (6 bases). The V gene's germline CDR1 is SEHNR and CDR2 FQNEAQ (reference sequence). V was trimmed by 1 base and J by 6 bases, leaving 7 bases between them. This CDR3 has 12 amino acids. CDR3 DNA: TGTGCCAGCAGCTTAGGGCGGGGCGAGCAGTACTTC. Translating gives CASSLGRGEQYF.

The V call is TRBV6-5, the J call TRBJ2-5; D may be TRBD1 or TRBD2 (5 bases each). CDR3 size: 14 residues. V dropped 6 bases and J dropped 1 base, with 12 bases sitting between them. The germline gives CDR1 MNHEY, CDR2 SVGAGI. This chain's CDR3 is CASSNGAGQETQYF. CDR3 bases: TGTGCCAGCAGCAACGGGGCGGGCCAAGAGACCCAGTACTTC.